Given below is one T cell receptor (beta chain) in context. This CDR3 is built from 11 residues. Germline V gives CDR1 MRHNA, CDR2 SNTAGT. V was pared by 2 bases and J by 11 bases, with 9 bases between. TCRdb's copy holds only in-frame clones and misses some; the assay was immunoSEQ multiplex PCR. This sample has millions of clones, with over 85% found just once. The data belong to a study of shared clonotypes between healthy human individuals. The TCR comes from a man between 18 and 35 years old in good health. Sequenced: naive CD4+ T cells sorted from blood. Subset given: CD45RA+ positively selected. The rearrangement uses TRBV6-4 and TRBJ1-1; D uncertain. Here the CDR3 DNA reads TGTGCCAGCAGTGACGGCTTAAGGGCTTTCTTT. Translated, it gives CASSDGLRAFF.